The sequence of this T cell receptor (beta chain) was determined in a study of post-analysis software for immune sequencing data. Study background: Secondary progressive, relapsing-remitting and progressive-relapsing multiple sclerosis were among the included disease courses. Study-level points and caveats: F measure grouped same-batch samples tightly together. Normalized Chao1 diversity was significantly lower in multiple sclerosis patients than in controls. When patients were compared with controls, four to six TRBV segments were more frequent, TRBV5-6, TRBV5-1 and TRBV20-1 among them.

Note on this clonotype: Its cognate antigen is unknown.

Included in the TCR beta cDNA libraries were unique molecular identifiers. Hundreds of thousands of cDNA molecules came from roughly 0.93 to 9.6 million T cells. TCRdb re-called the PCR reads with MiXCR, one entry per CDR3 protein. The sample yields approximately 770,000 distinct CDR3 sequences, about 45% seen once. There are 11 residues in the CDR3. V shed 2 bases and J shed 8 bases, with 9 bases lying between them. CDR1 and CDR2 (germline): SQVTM, ANQGSEA. What was sequenced was blood. The clonotype comes from a girl aged 10-17 years with multiple sclerosis. The V call is TRBV29-1, the J call TRBJ1-1, with TRBD1 as a possible D gene (6 bases). This CDR3 reads CSVEKGQEAFF. In nucleotides, the CDR3 is TGCAGCGTTGAAAAGGGACAAGAAGCTTTCTTT.